This entry describes one T cell receptor beta chain. The antigen is not known. This record belongs to a study of T cell responses to AZD1222 COVID-19 vaccine. Findings and limits, study-wide: Nearly half of the spike-specific TCRs reportedly recognize variant regions that carry no mutations. Females made up more of the donors, who were largely white British, and clonal diversity may have come out too low. Of the AZD1222 recipients, only six or seven were seropositive at baseline. After two AZD1222 doses, spike-specific TCR breadth and depth rose versus day 0.

V gave up 4 bases and J gave up 4 bases, with 10 bases separating them. Germline V lookup: CDR1 ENHRY, CDR2 SYGVKD. CDR3 length equals 13 residues. Libraries were prepared by immunoSEQ multiplex PCR; TCRdb keeps only in-frame clonotypes and omits some of them. Among about 200,000 clones, about 94% were seen once, and the ten largest hold approximately 1.7%. The chain has TRBV10-3 and TRBJ1-1; perhaps TRBD1 as D (5 bases). The TCR comes from an adult who received the MenACWY meningococcal vaccine as a control. The input for sequencing was peripheral blood, taken 28 days after the second dose of the MenACWY control vaccine. DNA of the CDR3: TGTGCCATCAGTGTTCAGGGAGGCACTGAAGCTTTCTTT. Protein: CAISVQGGTEAFF.